The rows below give T cell receptor beta chains drawn from one sample of a study of OX40 agonist ivuxolimab in advanced cancers. Profiled with immunoSEQ multiplex PCR; TCRdb holds only in-frame clones, not every one. The sample contains roughly 110,000 clones, under 95% of which appear only once. The sequencing used CD4+ or CD8+ T cells sorted from blood, collected in a trial of the OX40 agonist ivuxolimab. These receptors came from an adult with an advanced solid tumor such as melanoma, head and neck, liver or kidney cancer. CDR3s include the opening cysteine and the closing phenylalanine or tryptophan. Each record gives: V gene, J gene, CDR3 protein.

TRBV7-8	TRBJ2-7	CASSQSLSGRASEQYF
TRBV7-7	TRBJ2-2	CASSFGQGGGELFF
TRBV7-2	TRBJ1-5	CASSPEGWSQPQHF
TRBV7-8	TRBJ2-3	CASSLTGAVKDTQYF
TRBV12-5	TRBJ1-2	CASGLGHRGDGYTF
TRBV19	TRBJ2-7	CASSIRGNEQYF
TRBV5-1	TRBJ1-2	CASRTTGGSNGYTF
TRBV28	TRBJ2-7	CASGRGYEQYF
TRBV19	TRBJ2-2	CASSGRVAGAPNTGELFF
TRBV5-1	TRBJ2-1	CASSLEREAYNEQFF
TRBV27	TRBJ2-7	CASSFAGTGREQYF
TRBV15	TRBJ2-3	CATSSPGLAGGPKSTDTQYF
TRBV30	TRBJ2-6	CAWSIGFGANVLTF
TRBV5-1	TRBJ2-1	CASSLGGAGRGEQFF
TRBV5-1	TRBJ1-1	CASSAGQGVTEAFF
TRBV30	TRBJ1-2	CAWETGTGGYGYTF
TRBV6-1	TRBJ2-4	CASSLRQGAKYF
TRBV10-3	TRBJ2-7	CAISESRQTYEQYF
TRBV21-1	TRBJ1-1	CASKTWGTNTEAFF
TRBV28	TRBJ1-1	CASSFNGGGMNTEAFF
TRBV12-5	TRBJ2-1	CASGLRQPLSSYNEQFF
TRBV2	TRBJ2-2	CASSEFYRHTGELFF
TRBV18	TRBJ1-4	CASSTISNEKLFF
TRBV7-2	TRBJ1-2	CASSFQGFYGYTF
TRBV5-1	TRBJ2-1	CASRFVGTTYNEQFF
TRBV28	TRBJ1-2	CASSSGVNYGYTF
TRBV30	TRBJ1-1	CAWGRGLSTEAFF
TRBV28	TRBJ1-5	CASSLSISGENQPQHF
TRBV27	.	CASRPGTSPYEQYF
TRBV18	TRBJ2-7	CASSLNRQGGAGGIYHEQYF
TRBV2	TRBJ2-4	CASSLRGQEVKNIQYF
TRBV28	TRBJ2-2	CASFVTGLSGELFF
TRBV7-9	TRBJ2-7	CASSSGLAGTTYEQYF